This T cell receptor beta chain was found in a study of spatial heterogeneity in lung cancer. As to time point: sample taken at primary tumor resection. More than 70 TRACERx patients with early, untreated non-small cell lung cancer donated samples. Without sorting, whole RNA was sequenced from tumor, nontumor lung or frozen PBMC. Germline CDR1 is DFQATT and CDR2 is SNEGSKA (reference sequence). The CDR3 contains 13 residues. V lost 5 bases and J lost 8, with 15 bases in between. TCRdb processed the 5' RACE reads anew with MiXCR; each CDR3 protein has one entry. This sample has some 40,000 distinct CDR3 sequences, with about 5% found just once.

This TCR was sampled from a female donor with early-stage non-small cell lung cancer. The chain joins TRBV20-1 to TRBJ1-4; possibly TRBD1 for D (6 bases). The starting material was PBMCs, obtained at surgery. The CDR3 spells CSAGRPDREKLFF. The DNA for the CDR3 is TGCAGTGCTGGAAGACCCGACAGGGAAAAACTGTTTTTT.